This TCR beta chain originates from a study of shared clonotypes between healthy human individuals. General study points: Rarefaction indicated that sorted-subset sequencing remained incomplete although depth was large. Around 5% of naive CD4 clonotypes were common to several donors.

Naive-designated CD8 cells lacked CD45RO, were positively enriched for CCR7, and omitted terminally differentiated effector memory CD45RA+ cells. Turning to this clone: Antigen: not known.

CDR1 is LNHDA and CDR2 is SQIVND in the germline V gene (reference sequence). J was trimmed by 5 bases and V by 3 bases; bases with no gene match: 8. The CDR3 extends over 15 amino acids. Some clones are missing from TCRdb's copy, which holds only in-frame ones; the method was immunoSEQ multiplex PCR. The sample consists of some 2.1 million clones, approximately 94% of them appearing once. This chain joins TRBV19 and TRBJ2-7, with 9 bases identical to TRBD2. The sample taken for sequencing was naive CD8+ T cells sorted from blood. This clonotype was obtained from a man younger than 35 in good health. The DNA for the CDR3 is TGTGCCAGTAGTATCCTAGCGGGAAATCAAGACGAGCAGTACTTC. Amino acids: CASSILAGNQDEQYF.